The rows below give T cell receptor beta chains drawn from one sample of a study of blood T cells in healthy people across ages. One entry per CDR3 protein, called by TCRdb with MiXCR from the 5' RACE reads. Of 1.5 million or so distinct CDR3 sequences listed, roughly 40% are singletons. Input material: blood. The receptors were sampled from a woman between 18 and 30 years old in good health. CDR3s include the opening cysteine and the closing phenylalanine or tryptophan. D genes are given only for firm matches. Clone size is not always given. Where it is, it says once, few, many or a class for expanded clones.

CDR3 DNA: TGTGCCAGCAGTTACTCTGTCAGCGATACTGAAGCTTTCTTT; CDR3 protein: CASSYSVSDTEAFF; J gene: TRBJ1-1; V gene: TRBV6-6; clone size: .; D gene: .
CDR3 DNA: TGCGCCAGCAGCCAAGGCTGGGGTTCCTACAATGAGCAGTTCTTC; CDR3 protein: CASSQGWGSYNEQFF; J gene: TRBJ2-1; V gene: TRBV4-1; clone size: .; D gene: .
CDR3 DNA: TGTGCCACCAGCCGAGACGGTACTGAAGCTTTCTTT; CDR3 protein: CATSRDGTEAFF; J gene: TRBJ1-1; V gene: TRBV15; clone size: few; D gene: .
CDR3 DNA: TGTGCCAGCAGCTGGGGACTAGCGGGAGGTCGGTACGAGCAGTACTTC; CDR3 protein: CASSWGLAGGRYEQYF; J gene: TRBJ2-7; V gene: TRBV27; clone size: few; D gene: TRBD2
CDR3 DNA: TGTGCCAGCAGTTTCAGCGGGGGCCCCCACACAGATACGCAGTATTTT; CDR3 protein: CASSFSGGPHTDTQYF; J gene: TRBJ2-3; V gene: TRBV27; clone size: .; D gene: TRBD2
CDR3 DNA: TGTGCCAGCAGCGTATCTCCGGACAGGGCCTATGGCTACACCTTC; CDR3 protein: CASSVSPDRAYGYTF; J gene: TRBJ1-2; V gene: TRBV6-5; clone size: few; D gene: TRBD1
CDR3 DNA: TGTGCCAGCAGCTCCCACGATGAGCAGTTCTTC; CDR3 protein: CASSSHDEQFF; J gene: TRBJ2-1; V gene: TRBV7-2; clone size: few; D gene: .
CDR3 DNA: TGTGCCAGCAGCGTAGTGCGGGGCCAAGAGACCCAGTACTTC; CDR3 protein: CASSVVRGQETQYF; J gene: TRBJ2-5; V gene: TRBV7-8; clone size: .; D gene: .
CDR3 DNA: TGTGCCAGAGTCCTGTCGGGACATTATAATTCACCCCTCCACTTT; CDR3 protein: CARVLSGHYNSPLHF; J gene: TRBJ1-6; V gene: TRBV6-5; clone size: .; D gene: .
CDR3 DNA: TGTGCCAGCAGCCGGGACTGGAACACTGAAGCTTTCTTT; CDR3 protein: CASSRDWNTEAFF; J gene: TRBJ1-1; V gene: TRBV12-3/TRBV12-4; clone size: few; D gene: .
CDR3 DNA: TGTGCCAGCAGCTTGGGACGGGCAGAAGAGACCCAGTACTTC; CDR3 protein: CASSLGRAEETQYF; J gene: TRBJ2-5; V gene: TRBV5-6; clone size: .; D gene: .
CDR3 DNA: TGTGCCAGCAGCTTATACGAGGGGGGCTACACCTTC; CDR3 protein: CASSLYEGGYTF; J gene: TRBJ1-2; V gene: TRBV7-2; clone size: few; D gene: .
CDR3 DNA: TGTGCCAGCAGCGGCACCGGGACAAAGCAGTTCTTC; CDR3 protein: CASSGTGTKQFF; J gene: TRBJ2-1; V gene: TRBV7-2; clone size: .; D gene: .
CDR3 DNA: TGTGCCAGCTCACCCCCCCGTAGGGACACGAAGCCCACCACAGATACGCAGTATTTT; CDR3 protein: CASSPPRRDTKPTTDTQYF; J gene: TRBJ2-3; V gene: TRBV18; clone size: .; D gene: .
CDR3 DNA: TGTGCCAGCCACGGGCTAGCGGGGATTAACTACGAGCAGTACTTC; CDR3 protein: CASHGLAGINYEQYF; J gene: TRBJ2-7; V gene: TRBV6-2/TRBV6-3; clone size: .; D gene: TRBD2
CDR3 DNA: TGTGCCAGCAGGGGGACCGACAGGGTCTCTAGCAATCAGCCCCAGCATTTT; CDR3 protein: CASRGTDRVSSNQPQHF; J gene: TRBJ1-5; V gene: TRBV6-1; clone size: few; D gene: TRBD1
CDR3 DNA: TGCAGTGCTAGAGACAGCGACCCTTACGAGCAGTACTTC; CDR3 protein: CSARDSDPYEQYF; J gene: TRBJ2-7; V gene: TRBV20-1; clone size: few; D gene: .
CDR3 DNA: TGTGCCAGCAGCTTAGATCAGGCACCCGCGGGAGAGACCCAGTACTTC; CDR3 protein: CASSLDQAPAGETQYF; J gene: TRBJ2-5; V gene: TRBV11-2; clone size: .; D gene: .
CDR3 DNA: TGTGCCAGCAGCTTCGGGCAGGGGGCGCGTGGCTACACCTTC; CDR3 protein: CASSFGQGARGYTF; J gene: TRBJ1-2; V gene: TRBV5-6; clone size: many; D gene: TRBD1
CDR3 DNA: TGTGCCAGCAACGAAGTAAGCTCCTACAATGAGCAGTTCTTC; CDR3 protein: CASNEVSSYNEQFF; J gene: TRBJ2-1; V gene: TRBV6-2/TRBV6-3; clone size: .; D gene: .
CDR3 DNA: TGCGCCAGCAGCACAGGGGAGTGGGATCAGCCCCAGCATTTT; CDR3 protein: CASSTGEWDQPQHF; J gene: TRBJ1-5; V gene: TRBV5-1; clone size: .; D gene: TRBD1
CDR3 DNA: TGTGCTAGTGGTTTGCCCCCTTACAATGAGCAGTTCTTC; CDR3 protein: CASGLPPYNEQFF; J gene: TRBJ2-1; V gene: TRBV12-5; clone size: few; D gene: .
CDR3 DNA: TGTGCCAGCAGTGGACCGGGACAGGGGGCTGGTGAGCAGTTCTTC; CDR3 protein: CASSGPGQGAGEQFF; J gene: TRBJ2-1; V gene: TRBV6-6; clone size: .; D gene: TRBD1
CDR3 DNA: TGTGCCAGCAGCTTAGTCGTGACCCCGGGGGGTGAAGCTTTCTTT; CDR3 protein: CASSLVVTPGGEAFF; J gene: TRBJ1-1; V gene: TRBV7-9; clone size: few; D gene: .
CDR3 DNA: TGTGCCAGCAGCGTAGCTAGCGGGACACCCTACAATGAGCAGTTCTTC; CDR3 protein: CASSVASGTPYNEQFF; J gene: TRBJ2-1; V gene: TRBV5-6; clone size: .; D gene: TRBD2
CDR3 DNA: TGTGCCAGCAGCCCACACCAGGGGAGTCCTTCCAATGAGCAGTTCTTC; CDR3 protein: CASSPHQGSPSNEQFF; J gene: TRBJ2-1; V gene: TRBV11-3; clone size: .; D gene: .
CDR3 DNA: TGTGCCAGCAGTCCCCGACTAGCGGGAGGGCCGGATGAGCAGTTCTTC; CDR3 protein: CASSPRLAGGPDEQFF; J gene: TRBJ2-1; V gene: TRBV6-1; clone size: few; D gene: TRBD2
CDR3 DNA: TGCGCCAGCAGCCTCGGACAGGGAACGGCGAACACTGAAGCTTTCTTT; CDR3 protein: CASSLGQGTANTEAFF; J gene: TRBJ1-1; V gene: TRBV4-1; clone size: few; D gene: TRBD1
CDR3 DNA: TGTGCCAGCAGTTTAGCCGGGTTGCGAGATACGCAGTATTTT; CDR3 protein: CASSLAGLRDTQYF; J gene: TRBJ2-3; V gene: TRBV28; clone size: .; D gene: .
CDR3 DNA: TGTGCCAGCAGCCAGTTGGGACAGGGAGACGGCACAGATACGCAGTATTTT; CDR3 protein: CASSQLGQGDGTDTQYF; J gene: TRBJ2-3; V gene: TRBV3-1; clone size: .; D gene: TRBD1
CDR3 DNA: TGTGCCAGCAGCACACGAAAAAGCTCTAGGGACAGAGAGAACGAGCAGTACTTC; CDR3 protein: CASSTRKSSRDRENEQYF; J gene: TRBJ2-7; V gene: TRBV21-1; clone size: .; D gene: .
CDR3 DNA: TGTGCCAGCGCCGAGTCTCCACAGGAGAATGAGCAGTTCTTC; CDR3 protein: CASAESPQENEQFF; J gene: TRBJ2-1; V gene: TRBV2; clone size: .; D gene: .
CDR3 DNA: TGCAGTGCTAGAAGGAGGGACTACAAGCAGTACTTC; CDR3 protein: CSARRRDYKQYF; J gene: TRBJ2-4; V gene: TRBV20-1; clone size: .; D gene: TRBD2
CDR3 DNA: TGTGCCAGCAGCCCGATCGGTTCCTACAATGAGCAGTTCTTC; CDR3 protein: CASSPIGSYNEQFF; J gene: TRBJ2-1; V gene: TRBV7-6; clone size: .; D gene: .
CDR3 DNA: TGCGCCAGCAGCTTGGCACTAGCAGGAGCCGGGGCCAACGTCCTGACTTTC; CDR3 protein: CASSLALAGAGANVLTF; J gene: TRBJ2-6; V gene: TRBV5-1; clone size: .; D gene: .
CDR3 DNA: TGTGCCATCACCAAAAATAGCGGGACCGGGGGCAATGAGCAGTTCTTC; CDR3 protein: CAITKNSGTGGNEQFF; J gene: TRBJ2-1; V gene: TRBV10-3; clone size: .; D gene: TRBD2
CDR3 DNA: TGTGCCAGCAGTTTGAGACTAGCGTACTCCTCCGGGGAGCTGTTTTTT; CDR3 protein: CASSLRLAYSSGELFF; J gene: TRBJ2-2; V gene: TRBV6-5; clone size: .; D gene: TRBD2
CDR3 DNA: TGTGCCAGCAGTCCCACTATAAGACCGTCCTCCTACAATGAGCAGTTCTTC; CDR3 protein: CASSPTIRPSSYNEQFF; J gene: TRBJ2-1; V gene: TRBV2; clone size: few; D gene: .
CDR3 DNA: TGCAGCGTTGAAGTACTTCGAGGGGATGAAGCTTTCTTT; CDR3 protein: CSVEVLRGDEAFF; J gene: TRBJ1-1; V gene: TRBV29-1; clone size: .; D gene: .
CDR3 DNA: TGTGCCAGCAGTTTTCCCCGAGGCTACACCTTC; CDR3 protein: CASSFPRGYTF; J gene: TRBJ1-2; V gene: TRBV12-3/TRBV12-4; clone size: .; D gene: .
CDR3 DNA: TGTGCCAGCAGTTTTGGAGGTACCAAAAACATTCAGTACTTC; CDR3 protein: CASSFGGTKNIQYF; J gene: TRBJ2-4; V gene: TRBV7-9; clone size: .; D gene: .
CDR3 DNA: TGTGCCAGCAGCTACGGACTAGCGGGAGGACCACTGTCCTACGAGCAGTACTTC; CDR3 protein: CASSYGLAGGPLSYEQYF; J gene: TRBJ2-7; V gene: TRBV7-2; clone size: few; D gene: TRBD2